Described below is a single TCR beta chain sequence and its context. Its target is not known. Trimming removed 6 bases from V and 4 bases from J, with 7 bases in between. The germline CDR1 and CDR2 sequences are SEHNR and FQNEAQ (reference sequence). The CDR3 consists of 12 residues. This specimen comes from a study of cytomegalovirus exposure and HLA in healthy donors. Study overall: Ancestry clustering placed more than 65% of approximately 420 genotyped donors in the Caucasian-associated cluster.

General study results and limits: Cytomegalovirus association was listed for around 170 TCR beta chains. Later, TCR association rates were found to vary by HLA locus, highest for DRB1 and lowest for HLA-C.

PCR employed 60 Vbeta and 13 Jbeta primers. Clones were sequenced by immunoSEQ multiplex PCR, and TCRdb holds only the in-frame ones, with some missing. Of fewer than 130,000 clones in the sample, about 80% were seen once. What was sequenced was PBMCs. The chain is built from TRBV7-9 and TRBJ1-3; D uncertain. The clonotype originates from an older woman in good health and CMV-seropositive. For the CDR3, the DNA is TGTGCCAGCAGTTTCCGGGGAAACACCATATATTTT. Its translation: CASSFRGNTIYF.